Shown below are 31 T cell receptor beta chains from a single sample sequenced in a study of T cell changes during pregnancy in multiple sclerosis. Clones were read by immunoSEQ multiplex PCR, and TCRdb kept only the in-frame ones, dropping some. The sample has 35,000 to 45,000 clones, around 90% seen once. The input for sequencing was CD4+ T cells from peripheral blood mononuclear cells, taken in the first trimester of pregnancy. The receptors here all came from a female donor with multiple sclerosis, enrolled in a pregnancy study.

This clone was seen once. The rearrangement uses TRBV6-1 and TRBJ2-7, with 8 bases identical to TRBD2. The CDR3 runs 14 residues. In germline, CDR1 is MNHNS, CDR2 SASEGT. J was trimmed by 6 bases and V by 10 bases; bases with no gene match: 14. This chain's CDR3 is CATEAGTRGAEQYF. DNA for the CDR3: TGTGCCACCGAAGCTGGGACTAGAGGCGCCGAGCAGTACTTC.

The J gene is TRBJ1-4, the V gene TRBV4-1, with 11 bases that match TRBD1. After removal of 2 bases from V and 7 bases from J, the junction contained 9 bases not matched to a gene. CDR3 length: 17 amino acids. The V gene's germline CDR1 is MGHRA and CDR2 YSYEKL. CDR3 bases: TGCGCCAGCAGCCAACGATTGACAGGGACAGGGGGTGAAAAACTGTTTTTT. Translation gives CASSQRLTGTGGEKLFF.

The rearrangement links TRBV7-9 to TRBJ2-3; 9 bases fit TRBD2. The CDR3 sequence is 13 residues long. Trimming took 4 bases from V and 10 from J; bases not matched to a gene: 6. Germline CDR1 SEHNR, CDR2 FQNEAQ (reference sequence). CDR3 nucleotides: TGTGCCAGCAGCTCAATGGCGGGAGGGTCGCAGTATTTT. Translation: CASSSMAGGSQYF.

This chain links TRBV30 with TRBJ1-2; TRBD1 aligns across 9 bases. V dropped 1 base and J dropped 8; count of bases not matched to a gene: 5. Germline V gene data show CDR1 as GTSNPN and CDR2 as SVGIG (reference sequence). There are 13 residues in the CDR3. Here the CDR3 reads CAWSAGTGSGYTF. The CDR3, as DNA: TGTGCCTGGAGTGCCGGGACAGGGAGCGGCTACACCTTC.

This clone was seen a few times. The CDR3 region has the DNA TGTGCCAGCAGCTGGCCCCCAGGCTACGAGCAGTACTTC. It yields the protein CASSWPPGYEQYF. The chain links TRBV7-9 to TRBJ2-7; D is unresolved. The V end was cut by 4 bases, the J end by 3 bases, with 10 bases between. The CDR3 is 13 residues long. Germline V gene sequence: CDR1 SEHNR, CDR2 FQNEAQ (reference sequence).

This clone was recorded a few times. The chain links TRBV13 to TRBJ2-1, with TRBD2 matching over 9 bases. The CDR3 consists of 14 residues. V dropped 4 bases and J dropped 8; count of bases not matched to a gene: 6. CDR1 PRHDT and CDR2 FYEKMQ come from the germline V gene (reference sequence). The CDR3 nucleotides read TGTGCCAGCAGCTCCCAGCGGGAGGAGGATGAGCAGTTCTTC. Residues: CASSSQREEDEQFF.

The J gene is TRBJ1-2, the V gene TRBV2; 8 bases align to TRBD1. Germline CDR1 is SNHLY and CDR2 is FYNNEI. V lost 4 bases and J lost 4; bases outside the gene matches: 5. The CDR3 totals 14 residues. CDR3 sequence (DNA): TGTGCCAGCAGTGCCCTGACAGGGGCCTATGGCTACACCTTC. Protein sequence: CASSALTGAYGYTF.

This CDR3 is CASSLWGRGMGETQYF. In DNA form, the CDR3 reads TGCGCCAGCAGCTTGTGGGGCAGGGGAATGGGAGAGACCCAGTACTTC. This chain links TRBV5-1 with TRBJ2-5; TRBD1 might be the D (6 bases). Trimming took 1 base from V and 4 from J, leaving 17 bases between them. Germline CDR1 is SGHRS and CDR2 is YFSETQ. The CDR3 covers 16 residues.

J is TRBJ1-2 and V is TRBV6-1; D is unresolved. Trimming left V 5 bases short and J 4 bases short, with 11 bases between. This CDR3 is 13 amino acids long. CDR1 MNHNS and CDR2 SASEGT come from the germline V gene. The CDR3 nucleotides are TGTGCCAGCAGTCTAGAGGCTGTCTATGGCTACACCTTC. This gives the protein CASSLEAVYGYTF.

V and J are TRBV19 and TRBJ2-5; D not resolved. In germline, CDR1 is LNHDA, CDR2 SQIVND (reference sequence). V was trimmed by 6 bases and J by 3 bases, leaving 11 bases between them. The CDR3 has 13 residues. The CDR3 loop reads CASRRQLEETQYF. CDR3 in DNA: TGTGCCAGTAGAAGGCAGCTAGAAGAGACCCAGTACTTC.

This clone was seen a handful of times. The chain carries TRBV6-5 and TRBJ1-2; the D is unclear. V was clipped by 8 bases and J by 6 bases, with 10 bases between them. Germline CDR1 reads MNHEY; CDR2 reads SVGAGI. The CDR3 has 11 residues. This CDR3 reads CASGRGNGYTF. CDR3 in DNA: TGTGCCAGCGGGAGAGGGAATGGCTACACCTTC.

V is TRBV11-2 and J is TRBJ1-5, with D unclear. The length of the CDR3 is 14 residues. Germline lookup yields CDR1 SGHAT and CDR2 FQNNGV. V lost 3 bases to trimming and J lost 7 bases, with 13 bases between them. DNA for the CDR3: TGTGCCAGCAGCTTGGGAGGGTTTCGGCAGCCCCAGCATTTT. Its protein product is CASSLGGFRQPQHF.

The chain combines TRBV18 with TRBJ2-1; maybe TRBD1 (6 bases). The CDR3 extends over 14 amino acids. The germline gives CDR1 KGHSH, CDR2 LQKENI. The V and J ends lost 3 bases and 7 bases respectively, with 13 bases between them. The CDR3: CASSPRQEMNEQFF. In DNA form, the CDR3 reads TGTGCCAGCTCACCCCGACAGGAGATGAATGAGCAGTTCTTC.

V and J are TRBV27 and TRBJ1-1; the D is unclear. V lost 4 bases and J 1 base, leaving 10 bases between the germline ends. The germline V gene has CDR1 MNHEY and CDR2 SMNVEV (reference sequence). The CDR3 consists of 14 residues. CDR3 nucleotides: TGTGCCAGCAGTTCCCGGAACAGGAACACTGAAGCTTTCTTT. This codes for CASSSRNRNTEAFF.

The genes are TRBV11-2 and TRBJ2-5; 10 bases are shared with TRBD1. Germline lookup yields CDR1 SGHAT and CDR2 FQNNGV. The trim removed 1 base at V and 4 bases at J, leaving 3 bases unmatched. This CDR3 has 15 amino acids. CDR3 in amino acids: CASSLGQGARETQYF. CDR3 DNA sequence: TGTGCCAGCAGCTTAGGACAGGGGGCGCGAGAGACCCAGTACTTC. The variable domain in full, completed from reference TRBV11-2 and TRBJ2-5, reads EAGVAQSPRYKIIEKRQSVAFWCNPISGHATLYWYQQILGQGPKLLIQFQNNGVVDDSQLPKDRFSAERLKGVDSTLKIQPAKLEDSAVYLCASSLGQGARETQYFGPGTRLLVL.

This clone is a singleton in its sample. The V gene is TRBV19, the J gene TRBJ2-7; tentatively, D is TRBD1 (6 bases). This CDR3 contains 15 residues. Germline CDR1 is LNHDA and CDR2 is SQIVND (reference sequence). V was trimmed by 5 bases and J by 1 base, leaving 15 bases between them. The DNA of the CDR3 is TGTGCCAGTAGTCCTCAGGGGCGGATTTCCTACGAGCAGTACTTC. It codes for CASSPQGRISYEQYF.

The chain carries TRBV29-1 and TRBJ2-1, with TRBD1 identical over 9 bases. CDR1 is SQVTM and CDR2 is ANQGSEA in the germline V gene. The CDR3 extends over 15 amino acids. V shed 7 bases and J 2 bases; nucleotides not matched to a gene: 9. CDR3 sequence: CSGRQGVAPYNEQFF. CDR3 DNA: TGCAGCGGCCGACAGGGGGTTGCCCCCTACAATGAGCAGTTCTTC.

This clone was recorded once. Other DNA variants within this sample encode the same CDR3. The V gene is TRBV18, the J gene TRBJ1-1; 7 bases agree with TRBD1. Trimming took 4 bases from V and 5 from J; bases not matched to a gene: 4. There are 13 residues in the CDR3. Per germline, CDR1 KGHSH and CDR2 LQKENI. This CDR3 reads CASSRQGSTEAFF. CDR3 coding DNA: TGTGCCAGCTCACGACAGGGTTCAACTGAAGCTTTCTTT.

The chain employs TRBV18 and TRBJ2-3; 10 positions match TRBD2. Germline CDR1 and CDR2: KGHSH and LQKENI. Trimming took 5 bases from V and 6 from J; bases not matched to a gene: 11. CDR3 size: 16 residues. This chain's CDR3 is CASSVLPSGRDDTQYF. In DNA, the CDR3 is TGTGCCAGCTCAGTCCTTCCCAGCGGGAGGGACGATACGCAGTATTTT.

The chain employs TRBV19 and TRBJ2-3; a possible D gene is TRBD2 (5 bases). Germline loops: CDR1 LNHDA, CDR2 SQIVND (reference sequence). The CDR3 runs to 13 residues. Trimming shortened V by 3 bases and J by 5 bases, and 9 bases separated the two germline ends. The DNA of the CDR3 is TGTGCCAGTAGTATTCTAGCACGAGATACGCAGTATTTT. Its translation is CASSILARDTQYF.

This clone was counted once. This chain joins TRBV4-1 and TRBJ1-1; D may be TRBD1 (5 bases). V lost 1 base and J 3 bases, leaving 18 bases between the germline ends. The CDR3 contains 17 residues. CDR1 MGHRA and CDR2 YSYEKL come from the germline V gene. The CDR3 reads CASSQVEGKGLDTEAFF. CDR3 DNA: TGCGCCAGCAGCCAAGTTGAAGGTAAGGGGCTCGACACTGAAGCTTTCTTT.

This clone was observed a few times. The CDR3 sequence is CAISGNGGKQGGNTEAFF. The CDR3 DNA reads as TGTGCCATCAGCGGGAACGGGGGGAAACAGGGGGGGAACACTGAAGCTTTCTTT. The chain combines TRBV10-3 with TRBJ1-1; TRBD1 matches at 8 bases. The CDR3 runs to 18 residues. Trimming cost V 6 bases and J 1 base; bases outside gene matches: 16. Germline CDR1 and CDR2: ENHRY and SYGVKD.

The chain couples TRBV29-1 to TRBJ1-3; no clear D gene. This CDR3 region has 12 residues. Germline CDR1 and CDR2: SQVTM and ANQGSEA. V was pared by 7 bases and J by 0 bases, with 7 bases between. In DNA form, the CDR3 reads TGCAGCGGCCGGGTCTCTGGAAACACCATATATTTT. Protein product: CSGRVSGNTIYF.

The genes are TRBV5-1 and TRBJ2-3, with D maybe TRBD1 (6 bases). Trimming removed 4 bases at V and 4 bases at J, with 13 bases between. CDR1 and CDR2 from the germline V gene are SGHRS and YFSETQ. The CDR3 runs 14 residues. The CDR3 sequence is CASSQGSASDTQYF. The CDR3, as DNA: TGCGCCAGCAGCCAGGGGTCAGCGTCAGATACGCAGTATTTT.

The chain uses TRBV10-3 and TRBJ2-5, with TRBD1 matching 10 bases. The CDR3 contains 16 residues. V lost 3 bases, J lost 3 bases, and 7 bases stayed unmatched. The germline V gene has CDR1 ENHRY and CDR2 SYGVKD. The CDR3 coding sequence is TGTGCCATCAGTGACCCGGGACAGGGGAGTAAAGAGACCCAGTACTTC. It translates to CAISDPGQGSKETQYF.

This clone was seen just once. The chain recombines TRBV2 with TRBJ2-2; unclear D gene. CDR1 is SNHLY and CDR2 is FYNNEI in the germline V gene. V was trimmed by 9 bases and J by 3 bases, leaving 11 bases between them. The CDR3 consists of 13 residues. CDR3 residues: CARSYTDTGELFF. The CDR3 DNA sequence: TGTGCCAGGTCATACACCGACACCGGGGAGCTGTTTTTT.

This chain uses TRBV7-9 with TRBJ2-2; weak D call: TRBD2 (6 bases). The ends were cut back, 6 bases at V and 4 bases at J, with 9 bases in the middle. The CDR3 is made up of 13 amino acids. Germline V gives CDR1 SEHNR, CDR2 FQNEAQ (reference sequence). The CDR3 DNA is TGTGCCAGCAGGCGGGACGTCACCGGGGAGCTGTTTTTT. It is translated as CASRRDVTGELFF.

This chain joins TRBV28 and TRBJ2-3; D remains unclear. Trimming stripped 7 bases from V and 1 base from J, with 9 bases between. This CDR3 contains 13 residues. Germline CDR1 and CDR2: MDHEN and SYDVKM. DNA of the CDR3: TGTGCCAGCACGGTCGGTGGCACAGATACGCAGTATTTT. This translates into CASTVGGTDTQYF.

The rearrangement joins TRBV18 to TRBJ2-2, with D unresolved. Germline lookup yields CDR1 KGHSH and CDR2 LQKENI. The V gene lost 2 bases and the J gene lost 0 bases, with 10 bases spanning the gap. There are 16 residues in the CDR3. The CDR3 here is CASSPWATANTGELFF. CDR3 sequence (DNA): TGTGCCAGCTCACCATGGGCCACGGCGAACACCGGGGAGCTGTTTTTT.

The V gene is TRBV28, the J gene TRBJ2-7, with 10 bases aligning to TRBD1. The CDR3 covers 14 residues. V gave up 5 bases and J gave up 6 bases; unmatched junction bases: 7. From germline, CDR1 is MDHEN and CDR2 SYDVKM. CDR3 in amino acids: CASSPGTGEAEQYF. CDR3 DNA: TGTGCCAGCAGTCCCGGGACAGGGGAAGCCGAGCAGTACTTC.

The rearrangement joins TRBV7-2 to TRBJ2-3; 8 bases match TRBD2. Looked up from germline, CDR1 is SGHTA and CDR2 is FQGNSA. V was pared by 5 bases and J by 9 bases, with 4 bases of the junction left unmatched. This CDR3 has 12 residues. CDR3 loop: CASSPSGGTQYF. CDR3 DNA: TGTGCCAGCAGCCCAAGCGGGGGCACGCAGTATTTT.